Included here is one T cell receptor beta chain sequence, with context. How the authors handled the data: How many nucleated cells were present was estimated from reference gene primer amplification. This table comes from immunoSEQ multiplex PCR, and its TCRdb copy is limited to in-frame clones, with some not included. V, J and clone size derive from that table, while D and trimming were established from the DNA sequence. Of around 100,000 clones listed, about 91% are singletons. The data stem from a study of blood T cell repertoires in COVID-19. Study-wide background: COVID-19 samples collected from the United States, Italy and Spain covered acute and convalescent phases. T cells, B-cell-depleted T cells, or PBMCs supplied cDNA or gDNA.

The germline gives CDR1 MNHEY, CDR2 SVGAGI. This CDR3 is built from 15 residues. Trimming cost V 3 bases and J 1 base, with 12 bases left between them. The sample taken for sequencing was peripheral blood. The chain uses TRBV6-5 and TRBJ1-1, with TRBD1 as a possible D gene (6 bases). This TCR was sampled from a man aged 18-30 years with acute or convalescent COVID-19. This CDR3 is CASSYFGQRNTEAFF. In DNA, the CDR3 is TGTGCCAGCAGTTATTTTGGACAGAGGAACACTGAAGCTTTCTTT.